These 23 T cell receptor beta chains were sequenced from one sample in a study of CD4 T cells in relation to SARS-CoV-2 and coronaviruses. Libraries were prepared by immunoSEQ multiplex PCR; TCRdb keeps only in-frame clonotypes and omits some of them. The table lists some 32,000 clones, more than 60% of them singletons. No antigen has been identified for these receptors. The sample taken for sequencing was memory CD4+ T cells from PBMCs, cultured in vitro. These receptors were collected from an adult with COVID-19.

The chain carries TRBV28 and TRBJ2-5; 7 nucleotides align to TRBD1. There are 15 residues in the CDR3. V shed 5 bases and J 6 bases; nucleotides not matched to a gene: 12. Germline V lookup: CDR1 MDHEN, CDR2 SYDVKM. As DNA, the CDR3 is TGTGCCAGCAGTCCCGTGACAGGGCCTCGAAAGACCCAGTACTTC. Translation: CASSPVTGPRKTQYF.

CDR3 sequence (DNA): TGTGCCAGCAGTTCGACATCGGGAGACTACGAGCAGTACTTC. Translating it yields CASSSTSGDYEQYF. The rearrangement links TRBV6-6 to TRBJ2-7, with D possibly being TRBD2 (6 bases). CDR3 length: 14 residues. With 4 bases removed from V and 3 bases from J, the gap between germline ends came to 13 bases. Germline loops: CDR1 MNHNY, CDR2 SVGAGI (reference sequence).

The CDR3 region is CASSLGQARETDTQYF. In DNA, the CDR3 is TGCGCCAGCAGCTTGGGCCAGGCTCGGGAGACAGATACGCAGTATTTT. The chain couples TRBV5-1 to TRBJ2-3; a weak D match, TRBD2 (6 bases). Germline V gene data show CDR1 as SGHRS and CDR2 as YFSETQ. This CDR3 comprises 16 residues. V was clipped by 0 bases and J by 3 bases, with 14 bases between them.

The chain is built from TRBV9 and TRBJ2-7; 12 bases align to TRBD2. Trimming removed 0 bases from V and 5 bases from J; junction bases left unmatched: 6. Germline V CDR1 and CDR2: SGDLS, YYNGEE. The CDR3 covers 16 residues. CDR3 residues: CASSVEPGLAGHEQYF. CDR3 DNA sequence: TGTGCCAGCAGCGTAGAGCCCGGACTAGCGGGACACGAGCAGTACTTC. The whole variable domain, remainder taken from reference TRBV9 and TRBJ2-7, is DSGVTQTPKHLITATGQRVTLRCSPRSGDLSVYWYQQSLDQGLQFLIQYYNGEERAKGNILERFSAQQFPDLHSELNLSSLELGDSALYFCASSVEPGLAGHEQYFGPGTRLTVT.

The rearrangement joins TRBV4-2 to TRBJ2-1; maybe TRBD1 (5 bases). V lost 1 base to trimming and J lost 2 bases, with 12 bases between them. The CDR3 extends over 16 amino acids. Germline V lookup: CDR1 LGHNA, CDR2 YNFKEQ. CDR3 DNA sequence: TGTGCCAGCAGCCAAGGGGGCCTAGTTGCCTACAATGAGCAGTTCTTC. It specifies CASSQGGLVAYNEQFF.

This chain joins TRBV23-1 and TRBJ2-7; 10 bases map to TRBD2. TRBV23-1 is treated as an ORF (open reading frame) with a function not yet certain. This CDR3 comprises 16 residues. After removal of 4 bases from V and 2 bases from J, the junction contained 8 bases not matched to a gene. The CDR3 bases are TGCGCCAGCAGTCGGCTAGCGGGAGTGGGCCCCTACGAGCAGTACTTC. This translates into CASSRLAGVGPYEQYF.

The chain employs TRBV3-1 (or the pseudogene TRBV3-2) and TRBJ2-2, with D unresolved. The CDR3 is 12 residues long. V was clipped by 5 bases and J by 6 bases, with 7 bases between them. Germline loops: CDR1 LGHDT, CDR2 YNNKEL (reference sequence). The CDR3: CASSTLAGELFF. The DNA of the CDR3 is TGTGCCAGCAGCACTCTCGCCGGGGAGCTGTTTTTT.

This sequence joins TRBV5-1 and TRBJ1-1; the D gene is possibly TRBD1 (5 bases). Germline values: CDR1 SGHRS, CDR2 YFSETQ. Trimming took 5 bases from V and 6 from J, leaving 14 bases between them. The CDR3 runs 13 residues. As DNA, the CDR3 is TGCGCCAGCAGTGATCAATGGGGGTCTGAAGCTTTCTTT. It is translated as CASSDQWGSEAFF.

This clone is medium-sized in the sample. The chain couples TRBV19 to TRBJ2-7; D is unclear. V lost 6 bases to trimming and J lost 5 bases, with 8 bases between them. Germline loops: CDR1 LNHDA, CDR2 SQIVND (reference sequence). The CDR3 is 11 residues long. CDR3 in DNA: TGTGCCAGTAGCAATCTGGACGAGCAGTACTTC. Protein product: CASSNLDEQYF. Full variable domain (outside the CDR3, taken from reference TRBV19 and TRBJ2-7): DGGITQSPKYLFRKEGQNVTLSCEQNLNHDAMYWYRQDPGQGLRLIYYSQIVNDFQKGDIAEGYSVSREKKESFPLTVTSAQKNPTAFYLCASSNLDEQYFGPGTRLTVT.

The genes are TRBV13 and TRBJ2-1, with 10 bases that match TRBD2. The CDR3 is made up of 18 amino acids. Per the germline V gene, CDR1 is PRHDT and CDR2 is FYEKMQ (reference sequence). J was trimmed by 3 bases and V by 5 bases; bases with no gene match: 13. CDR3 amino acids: CASSQYLAGDRDYNEQFF. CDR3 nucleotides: TGTGCCAGCAGCCAATATCTAGCGGGAGATCGAGACTACAATGAGCAGTTCTTC. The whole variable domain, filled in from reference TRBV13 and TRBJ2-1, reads AAGVIQSPRHLIKEKRETATLKCYPIPRHDTVYWYQQGPGQDPQFLISFYEKMQSDKGSIPDRFSAQQFSDYHSELNMSSLELGDSALYFCASSQYLAGDRDYNEQFFGPGTRLTVL.

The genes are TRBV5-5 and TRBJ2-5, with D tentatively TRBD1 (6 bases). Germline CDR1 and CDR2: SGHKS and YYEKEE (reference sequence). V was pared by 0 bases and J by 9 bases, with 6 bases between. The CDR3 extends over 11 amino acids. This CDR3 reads CASSLEGAQYF. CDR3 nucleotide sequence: TGTGCCAGCAGCTTGGAGGGGGCCCAGTACTTC.

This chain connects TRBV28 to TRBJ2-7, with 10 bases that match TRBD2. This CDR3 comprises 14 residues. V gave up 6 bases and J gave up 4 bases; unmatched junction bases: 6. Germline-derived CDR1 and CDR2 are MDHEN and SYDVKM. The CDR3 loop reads CASSKLAGSYEQYF. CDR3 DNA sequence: TGTGCCAGCAGCAAACTAGCGGGATCGTACGAGCAGTACTTC.

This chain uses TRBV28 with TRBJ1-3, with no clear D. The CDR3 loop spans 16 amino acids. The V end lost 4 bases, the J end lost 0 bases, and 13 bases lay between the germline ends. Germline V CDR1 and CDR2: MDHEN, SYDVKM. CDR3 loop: CASSSSGQISGNTIYF. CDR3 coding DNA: TGTGCCAGCAGTTCCAGCGGGCAGATCTCTGGAAACACCATATATTTT.

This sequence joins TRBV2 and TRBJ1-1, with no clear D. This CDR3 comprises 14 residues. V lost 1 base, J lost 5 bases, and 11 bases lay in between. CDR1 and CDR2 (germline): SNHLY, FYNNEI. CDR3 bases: TGTGCCAGCAGTGAAGTAGTCCCGGAGACTGAAGCTTTCTTT. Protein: CASSEVVPETEAFF. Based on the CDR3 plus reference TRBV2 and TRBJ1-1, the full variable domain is EPEVTQTPSHQVTQMGQEVILRCVPISNHLYFYWYRQILGQKVEFLVSFYNNEISEKSEIFDDQFSVERPDGSNFTLKIRSTKLEDSAMYFCASSEVVPETEAFFGQGTRLTVV.

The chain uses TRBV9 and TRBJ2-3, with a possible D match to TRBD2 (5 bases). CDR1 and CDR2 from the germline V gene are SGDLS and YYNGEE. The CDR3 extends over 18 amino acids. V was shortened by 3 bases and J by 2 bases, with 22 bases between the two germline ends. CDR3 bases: TGTGCCAGCAGCGACAAACCGGACTCTCGTACGATCACAGATACGCAGTATTTT. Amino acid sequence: CASSDKPDSRTITDTQYF.

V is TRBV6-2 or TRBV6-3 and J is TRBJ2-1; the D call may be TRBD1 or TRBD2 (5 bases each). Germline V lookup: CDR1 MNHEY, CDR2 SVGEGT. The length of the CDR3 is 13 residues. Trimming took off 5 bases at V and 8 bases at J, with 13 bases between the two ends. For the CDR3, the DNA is TGTGCCAGCAGTACAGGACTGTCGGATGAGCAGTTCTTC. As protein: CASSTGLSDEQFF.

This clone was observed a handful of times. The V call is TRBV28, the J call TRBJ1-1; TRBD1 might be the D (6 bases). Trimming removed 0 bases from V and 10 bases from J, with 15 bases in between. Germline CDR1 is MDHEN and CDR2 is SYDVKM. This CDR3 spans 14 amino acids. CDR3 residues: CASSLWSTFRGAFF. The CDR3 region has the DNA TGTGCCAGCAGTTTATGGTCAACCTTCAGGGGAGCTTTCTTT.

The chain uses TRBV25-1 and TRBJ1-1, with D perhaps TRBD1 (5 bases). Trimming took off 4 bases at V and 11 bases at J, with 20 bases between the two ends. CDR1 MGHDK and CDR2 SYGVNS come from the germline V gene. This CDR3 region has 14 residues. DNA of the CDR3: TGTGCCAGCAGTGCATCTGGGGGTTCGTTTCGGGCTTTCTTT. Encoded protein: CASSASGGSFRAFF. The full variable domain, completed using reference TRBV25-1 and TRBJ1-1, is EADIYQTPRYLVIGTGKKITLECSQTMGHDKMYWYQQDPGMELHLIHYSYGVNSTEKGDLSSESTVSRIRTEHFPLTLESARPSHTSQYLCASSASGGSFRAFFGQGTRLTVV.

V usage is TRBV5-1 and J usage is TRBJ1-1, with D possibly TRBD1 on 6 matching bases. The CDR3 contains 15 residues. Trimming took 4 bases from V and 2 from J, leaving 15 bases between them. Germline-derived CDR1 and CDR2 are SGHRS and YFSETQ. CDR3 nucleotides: TGCGCCAGCAGCGCCTTACAGGGACTCAACACTGAAGCTTTCTTT. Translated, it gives CASSALQGLNTEAFF.

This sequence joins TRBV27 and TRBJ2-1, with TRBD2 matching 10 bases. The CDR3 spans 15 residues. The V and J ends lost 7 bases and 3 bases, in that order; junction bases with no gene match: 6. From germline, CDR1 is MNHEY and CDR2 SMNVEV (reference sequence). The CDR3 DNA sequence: TGTGCCAGCACTCCCGGGACTAGCGACTACAATGAGCAGTTCTTC. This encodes CASTPGTSDYNEQFF.

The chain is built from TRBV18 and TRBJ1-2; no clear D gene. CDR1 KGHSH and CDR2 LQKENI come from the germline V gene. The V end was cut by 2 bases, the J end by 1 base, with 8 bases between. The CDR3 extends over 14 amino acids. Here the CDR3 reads CASSPSAVNYGYTF. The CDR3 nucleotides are TGTGCCAGCTCACCATCGGCGGTTAACTATGGCTACACCTTC.

CDR3 DNA sequence: TGTGCCAGCACCAAGACTAACAATGAGCAGTTCTTC. Protein sequence: CASTKTNNEQFF. The V and J genes are TRBV6-6 and TRBJ2-1, with D tentatively TRBD2 (5 bases). The germline CDR1 and CDR2 sequences are MNHNY and SVGAGI (reference sequence). The CDR3 has 12 amino acids. The ends were cut back, 7 bases at V and 5 bases at J, with 9 bases in the middle.

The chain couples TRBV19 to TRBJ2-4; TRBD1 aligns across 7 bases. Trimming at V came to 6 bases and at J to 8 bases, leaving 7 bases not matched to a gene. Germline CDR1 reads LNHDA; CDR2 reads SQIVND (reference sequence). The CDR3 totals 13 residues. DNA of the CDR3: TGTGCCAGTAGCCTGACAGGGTTAGACATTCAGTACTTC. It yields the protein CASSLTGLDIQYF. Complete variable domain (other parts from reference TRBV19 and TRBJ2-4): DGGITQSPKYLFRKEGQNVTLSCEQNLNHDAMYWYRQDPGQGLRLIYYSQIVNDFQKGDIAEGYSVSREKKESFPLTVTSAQKNPTAFYLCASSLTGLDIQYFGAGTRLSVL.